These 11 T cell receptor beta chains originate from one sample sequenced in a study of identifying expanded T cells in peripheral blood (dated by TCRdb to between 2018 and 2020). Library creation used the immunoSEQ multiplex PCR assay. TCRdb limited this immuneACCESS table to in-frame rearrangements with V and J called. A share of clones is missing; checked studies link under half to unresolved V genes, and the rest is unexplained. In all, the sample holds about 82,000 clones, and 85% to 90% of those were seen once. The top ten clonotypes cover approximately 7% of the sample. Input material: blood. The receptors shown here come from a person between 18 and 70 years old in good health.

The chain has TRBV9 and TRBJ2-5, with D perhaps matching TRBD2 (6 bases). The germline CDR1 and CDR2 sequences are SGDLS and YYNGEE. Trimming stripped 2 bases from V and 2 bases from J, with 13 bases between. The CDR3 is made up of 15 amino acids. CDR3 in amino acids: CASSVSMGGQETQYF. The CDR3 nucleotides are TGTGCCAGCAGCGTGTCGATGGGGGGACAAGAGACCCAGTACTTC.

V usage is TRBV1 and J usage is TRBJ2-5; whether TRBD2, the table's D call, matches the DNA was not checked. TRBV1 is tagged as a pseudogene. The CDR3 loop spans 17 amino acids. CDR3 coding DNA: TGCACCAGCAGCCAAGTATCCCCCGGGACTGAACAAGAGACCCAGTACTTC. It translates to CTSSQVSPGTEQETQYF.

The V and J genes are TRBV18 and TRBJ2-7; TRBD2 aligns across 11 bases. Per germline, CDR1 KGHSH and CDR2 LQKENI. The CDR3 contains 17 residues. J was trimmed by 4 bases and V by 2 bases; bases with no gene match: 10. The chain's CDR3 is CASSPKMLSGRAYEQYF. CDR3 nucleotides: TGTGCCAGCTCACCAAAAATGCTTAGCGGGAGGGCTTACGAGCAGTACTTC.

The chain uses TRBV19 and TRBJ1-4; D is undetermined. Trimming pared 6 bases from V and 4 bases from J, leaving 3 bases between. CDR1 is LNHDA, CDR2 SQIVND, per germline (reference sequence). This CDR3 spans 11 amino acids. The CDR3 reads CASSHNEKLFF. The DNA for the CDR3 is TGTGCCAGTAGCCATAATGAAAAACTGTTTTTT.

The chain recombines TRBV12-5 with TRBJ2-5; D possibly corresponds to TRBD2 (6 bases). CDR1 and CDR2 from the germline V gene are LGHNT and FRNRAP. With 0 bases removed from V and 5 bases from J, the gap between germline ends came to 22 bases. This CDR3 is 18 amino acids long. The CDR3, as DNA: TGTGCTAGTGGTTTGGTAAATTTAGGTCGACACGGGAGCGAGACCCAGTACTTC. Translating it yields CASGLVNLGRHGSETQYF. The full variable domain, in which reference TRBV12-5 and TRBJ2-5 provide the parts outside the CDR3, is DARVTQTPRHKVTEMGQEVTMRCQPILGHNTVFWYRQTMMQGLELLAYFRNRAPLDDSGMPKDRFSAEMPDATLATLKIQPSEPRDSAVYFCASGLVNLGRHGSETQYFGPGTRLLVL.

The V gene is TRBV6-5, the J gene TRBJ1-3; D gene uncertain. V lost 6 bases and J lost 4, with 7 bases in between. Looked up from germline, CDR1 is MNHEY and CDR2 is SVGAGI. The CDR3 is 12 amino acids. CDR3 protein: CASSSPGNTIYF. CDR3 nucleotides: TGTGCCAGCAGCTCGCCAGGAAACACCATATATTTT.

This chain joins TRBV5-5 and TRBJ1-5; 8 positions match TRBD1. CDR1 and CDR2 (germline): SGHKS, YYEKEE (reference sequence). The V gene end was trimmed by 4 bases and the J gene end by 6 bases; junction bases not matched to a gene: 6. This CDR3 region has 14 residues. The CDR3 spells CASSRDRRFQPQHF. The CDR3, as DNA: TGTGCCAGCAGCCGGGACAGGCGATTTCAGCCCCAGCATTTT.

As DNA, the CDR3 is TGTGCCAGTAGAACTACATTGGGGGCACAATCACCCCTCCACTTT. Amino acid sequence: CASRTTLGAQSPLHF. The rearrangement links TRBV19 to TRBJ1-6; D is perhaps TRBD1 (6 bases). This CDR3 spans 15 amino acids. The ends were cut back, 6 bases at V and 10 bases at J, with 19 bases in the middle. The germline V gene encodes CDR1 LNHDA and CDR2 SQIVND (reference sequence).

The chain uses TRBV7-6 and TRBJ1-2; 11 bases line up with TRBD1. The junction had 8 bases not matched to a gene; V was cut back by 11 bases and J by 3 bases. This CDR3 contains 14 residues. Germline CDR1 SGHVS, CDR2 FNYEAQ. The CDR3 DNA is TGTGCCTCGGGACAGGGGGTCCTCGACTATGGCTACACCTTC. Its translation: CASGQGVLDYGYTF.

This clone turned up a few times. CDR3 in DNA: TGCGCCAGCAGCCAACAGGGAAATTCACCCCTCCACTTT. Translating gives CASSQQGNSPLHF. The V and J genes are TRBV4-1 and TRBJ1-6; a weak D match, TRBD1 (5 bases). Germline V lookup: CDR1 MGHRA, CDR2 YSYEKL. Deletions cut 2 bases from V and 7 bases from J, with 6 bases between. The CDR3 is made up of 13 amino acids.

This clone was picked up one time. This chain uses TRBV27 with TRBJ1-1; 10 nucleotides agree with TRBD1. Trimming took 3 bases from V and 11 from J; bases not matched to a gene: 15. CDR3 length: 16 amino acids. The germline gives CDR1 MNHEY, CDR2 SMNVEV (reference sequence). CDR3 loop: CASSFTRQGAGRRAFF. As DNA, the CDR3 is TGTGCCAGCAGTTTCACTCGACAGGGGGCGGGTCGTCGGGCTTTCTTT.